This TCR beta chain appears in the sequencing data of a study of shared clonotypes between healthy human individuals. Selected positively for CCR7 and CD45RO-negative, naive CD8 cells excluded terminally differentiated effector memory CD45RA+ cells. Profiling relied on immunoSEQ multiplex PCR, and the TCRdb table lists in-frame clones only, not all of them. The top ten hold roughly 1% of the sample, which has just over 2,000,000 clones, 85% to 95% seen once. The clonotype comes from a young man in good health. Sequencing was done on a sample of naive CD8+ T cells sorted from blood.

The CDR3 region is CASSFPGLAEYNEQFF. The CDR3 region has the DNA TGCGCCAGCAGCTTTCCGGGACTAGCGGAGTACAATGAGCAGTTCTTC. The J gene is TRBJ2-1, the V gene TRBV5-1, with 11 bases fitting TRBD2. This CDR3 contains 16 residues. J was trimmed by 4 bases and V by 2 bases; bases with no gene match: 5. Per germline, CDR1 SGHRS and CDR2 YFSETQ.